This TCR beta chain comes out of a study of T cells in Graves' hyperthyroidism and ophthalmopathy. V was pared by 2 bases and J by 6 bases, with 19 bases between. CDR1 is DFQATT and CDR2 is SNEGSKA in the germline V gene (reference sequence). This CDR3 is 15 amino acids long. Graves' hyperthyroidism qualified as stable when ophthalmopathy did not progress within 18 months. Disease duration under 2 months; hyperthyroidism patients were aged 18 to 65. As to this clonotype: Its cognate antigen is unknown.

RNA transcripts yielded amplified TCR beta CDR3 regions. When the TCR CDR3 underwent first-round RT-PCR, the HTBI primer set was used. TCRdb redid the calling of the multiplex PCR reads with MiXCR, one entry per CDR3 protein. The sample holds hundreds of thousands of distinct CDR3 sequences, over 15% seen once. The study, taken as a whole, reports: Ophthalmopathy cases were set apart from stable hyperthyroidism by a 13 V-J model. The model foresaw ophthalmopathy a median roughly 6.5 months prior to onset.

What was sequenced was blood. The gene calls are TRBV20-1 and TRBJ1-2, with a possible D match to TRBD1 (5 bases). The clonotype comes from a woman between 18 and 30 years old with Graves' hyperthyroidism. The CDR3 nucleotides are TGCAGTGCTAGACGACCCGGGACCGCGGCTGATGGCTACACCTTC. As protein: CSARRPGTAADGYTF.